This T cell receptor (beta chain) came from a study of T cells in Graves' hyperthyroidism and ophthalmopathy. Patients were excluded for uncontrolled infection, other autoimmune disease, pregnancy or lactation. This CDR3 comprises 10 residues. CDR1 MNHNS and CDR2 SASEGT come from the germline V gene. Deletions cut 7 bases from V and 0 bases from J, with 1 base between. A word on this clonotype: Its antigen is undetermined. It may be a read error: a sequence one base away is much more abundant.

There were TCR beta CDR3 regions amplified from RNA transcripts. HTBI primers were used for first-round RT-PCR of the TCR CDR3. TCRdb recomputed calls from the multiplex PCR reads with MiXCR, one row per CDR3 protein. The top ten clones hold 7.8% of a sample with roughly 290,000 distinct CDR3 sequences, about an eighth of them seen once. Whole-study results and caveats: A median 6.5 months before onset, the model predicted ophthalmopathy.

What was sequenced was blood. The clonotype comes from a woman in her twenties or thirties with Graves' hyperthyroidism that later progressed to Graves' ophthalmopathy. The V and J genes are TRBV6-1 and TRBJ2-7; no definite D call. For the CDR3, the DNA is TGTGCCAGCAACTCCTACGAGCAGTACTTC. Its protein is CASNSYEQYF.